The 10 T cell receptor beta chains below come from one sample, sequenced in a study of OX40 agonist ivuxolimab in advanced cancers. Profiling relied on immunoSEQ multiplex PCR, and the TCRdb table lists in-frame clones only, not all of them. This sample carries roughly 50,000 clones, 85% to 95% of them seen once, and the ten largest clones take about 9.3%. The sample in question was CD4+ or CD8+ T cells sorted from blood, obtained in a trial of the OX40 agonist ivuxolimab. Every receptor here comes from an adult with an advanced solid tumor such as melanoma, head and neck, liver or kidney cancer.

J is TRBJ2-6 and V is TRBV7-6, with D maybe TRBD1 (5 bases). The CDR3 consists of 15 residues. The V gene lost 5 bases and the J gene lost 1 base, with 9 bases spanning the gap. From germline, CDR1 is SGHVS and CDR2 FNYEAQ. Written as DNA, the CDR3 is TGTGCCAGCAGCCCCTCAGGGTCTGGGGCCAACGTCCTGACTTTC. Translation gives CASSPSGSGANVLTF. The full variable domain, rest sourced from reference TRBV7-6 and TRBJ2-6, is GAGVSQSPRYKVTKRGQDVALRCDPISGHVSLYWYRQALGQGPEFLTYFNYEAQQDKSGLPNDRFSAERPEGSISTLTIQRTEQRDSAMYRCASSPSGSGANVLTFGAGSRLTVL.

As DNA, the CDR3 is TGTGCCAGCAGTGAAGGAAGTCAAAGCTCCTACGAGCAGTACTTC. Residues: CASSEGSQSSYEQYF. J is TRBJ2-7 and V is TRBV2, with D unresolved. The CDR3 contains 15 residues. Trimming pared 1 base from V and 0 bases from J, leaving 10 bases between. CDR1 is SNHLY and CDR2 is FYNNEI in the germline V gene.

The chain is built from TRBV5-5 and TRBJ2-3; no firm D call. Germline V gene lookup returns CDR1 SGHKS and CDR2 YYEKEE (reference sequence). This CDR3 contains 13 residues. V lost 6 bases to trimming and J lost 2 bases, with 10 bases between them. The CDR3 DNA reads TGTGCCAGCAATGCTGCAAACACAGATACGCAGTATTTT. The encoded protein is CASNAANTDTQYF. The full variable domain, completed using reference TRBV5-5 and TRBJ2-3, is DAGVTQSPTHLIKTRGQQVTLRCSPISGHKSVSWYQQVLGQGPQFIFQYYEKEERGRGNFPDRFSARQFPNYSSELNVNALLLGDSALYLCASNAANTDTQYFGPGTRLTVL.

The chain couples TRBV2 to TRBJ2-5; 7 bases align to TRBD1. CDR3 size: 14 residues. The V gene's germline CDR1 is SNHLY and CDR2 FYNNEI. V shed 4 bases and J 5 bases; nucleotides not matched to a gene: 7. For the CDR3, the DNA is TGTGCCAGCAGTGGAGAGACAGGGTCTGAGACCCAGTACTTC. Amino acid sequence: CASSGETGSETQYF.

The chain links TRBV6-6 to TRBJ2-5; D is unresolved. The ends were cut back, 0 bases at V and 5 bases at J, with 10 bases in the middle. This CDR3 contains 14 residues. Germline lookup yields CDR1 MNHNY and CDR2 SVGAGI (reference sequence). CDR3 sequence reads: CASSYSLGGETQYF. DNA of the CDR3: TGTGCCAGCAGTTACTCGTTAGGTGGGGAGACCCAGTACTTC.

For this clone: As the CDR3 is not closed by the conserved phenylalanine or tryptophan, this likely results from a read error. No DNA is shown, since the ends of the CDR3 on it are uncertain; the CDR3 is the one TCRdb lists. The gene calls are TRBV6-5 and TRBJ1-6. The CDR3 comprises 9 residues, both ends counted. The germline gives CDR1 MNHEY, CDR2 SVGAGI. CDR3 region: CASSYDEFK.

The genes are TRBV4-2 and TRBJ1-1; 7 bases are shared with TRBD1. CDR1 is LGHNA, CDR2 YNFKEQ, per germline. J gave up 5 bases and V 4 bases, and 7 bases lay outside the gene matches. The CDR3 has 14 amino acids. CDR3 DNA sequence: TGTGCCAGCAGCCCCCAGGGGGTCGTTACTGAAGCTTTCTTT. The encoded protein is CASSPQGVVTEAFF.

J is TRBJ1-5 and V is TRBV27; 9 nucleotides match TRBD1. This CDR3 spans 16 amino acids. The germline CDR1 and CDR2 sequences are MNHEY and SMNVEV (reference sequence). V shed 5 bases and J 4 bases; nucleotides not matched to a gene: 9. The DNA for the CDR3 is TGTGCCAGCAGTCTCAAAGGCGGGACAGGGAATCAGCCCCAGCATTTT. As protein: CASSLKGGTGNQPQHF.

J is TRBJ1-5 and V is TRBV6-5; TRBD1 agrees at 8 bases. Germline CDR1 MNHEY, CDR2 SVGAGI. The V segment lost 2 bases and the J segment 14 bases; nucleotides outside the gene matches: 8. The CDR3 consists of 13 residues. CDR3 coding DNA: TGTGCCAGCAGTTACGGGAGACAGGGGACAGAGCATTTT. It encodes CASSYGRQGTEHF.

The chain couples TRBV4-3 to TRBJ2-2, with TRBD2 matching 9 bases. V gave up 0 bases and J gave up 5 bases; unmatched junction bases: 4. The CDR3 covers 16 residues. Per the germline V gene, CDR1 is LGHNA and CDR2 is YSLEER. The CDR3 DNA reads as TGCGCCAGCAGCCAAGACTACAGCGGGGGGACCGGGGAGCTGTTTTTT. Encoded protein: CASSQDYSGGTGELFF.